A single T cell receptor beta chain is shown here with its context. Antigen unknown. The source of the sample is a study of T cell responses to AZD1222 COVID-19 vaccine. Whole-study findings and limits: Just a handful of people given AZD1222 tested seropositive at baseline.

Clones were read by immunoSEQ multiplex PCR, and TCRdb kept only the in-frame ones, dropping some. In the table there are some 97,000 clones, around 87% of which are singletons. Per germline, CDR1 SGDLS and CDR2 YYNGEE. The CDR3 is 15 residues long. V was shortened by 3 bases and J by 5 bases, with 17 bases between the two germline ends. This sequence was found in an adult in good health. Sequenced material: peripheral blood, taken on day 0 of MenACWY control vaccination. The J gene is TRBJ2-5, the V gene TRBV9, with TRBD1 as a possible D gene (7 bases). The DNA for the CDR3 is TGTGCCAGCAGCGACCACCGGGACAGCGGGGAGACCCAGTACTTC. Protein: CASSDHRDSGETQYF.